This is a list of T cell receptor beta chains from one sample in a study of response to subunit inactivated influenza vaccine. TCRdb redid the calling of the RT-PCR reads with MiXCR, one entry per CDR3 protein. The sample has some 520,000 distinct CDR3 sequences, approximately 15% seen once; the top ten hold 3%. The sequencing used CD4+ T cells sorted from PBMCs, collected less than 30 months after vaccination. Receptors were obtained from a man in his fifties or sixties who received an inactivated influenza vaccine. CDR3s include the opening cysteine and the closing phenylalanine or tryptophan. D genes are given only for firm matches. Rows give clone size only sometimes, using once, few, many, or a class for an expanded clone.

v_call	j_call	clone_size	d_call	cdr3_aa	cdr3_nt
TRBV29-1	TRBJ1-6	.	.	CSVMTDSYNSPLHF	TGCAGCGTTATGACTGACTCCTATAATTCACCCCTCCACTTT
TRBV15	TRBJ2-3	few	TRBD2	CATSRVPSGLAGGPDTQYF	TGTGCCACCAGCAGAGTACCCTCCGGACTAGCGGGAGGGCCAGATACGCAGTATTTT
TRBV6-1	TRBJ2-7	.	TRBD1	CASSPGTGEGSYEQYF	TGTGCCAGCAGTCCCGGGACAGGGGAGGGCTCCTACGAGCAGTACTTC
TRBV10-3	TRBJ1-1	.	.	CAIREDANTEAFF	TGTGCCATCAGAGAGGACGCCAACACTGAAGCTTTCTTT
TRBV6-1	TRBJ2-7	few	.	CASSTPLGTVYEQYF	TGTGCCAGCAGTACCCCCCTAGGCACGGTGTACGAGCAGTACTTC
TRBV10-3	TRBJ1-1	few	TRBD1	CAIRADREDYTEAFF	TGTGCCATCAGAGCCGACAGGGAGGATTACACTGAAGCTTTCTTT
TRBV7-9	TRBJ1-4	few	.	CASSSIGEKLFF	TGTGCCAGCAGTTCGATTGGGGAAAAACTGTTTTTT
TRBV11-3	TRBJ1-1	few	TRBD1	CATSGQGGSAEAFF	TGTGCCACCAGCGGCCAAGGGGGCAGCGCTGAAGCTTTCTTT
TRBV6-1	TRBJ2-3	.	.	CASSLRTATDTQYF	TGTGCCAGCAGCCTCCGGACTGCCACAGATACGCAGTATTTT
TRBV7-9	TRBJ2-3	few	.	CASSSTVADTQYF	TGTGCCAGCAGCTCGACAGTGGCAGATACGCAGTATTTT
TRBV7-2	TRBJ2-1	.	TRBD2	CASSLDLAGGEQFF	TGTGCCAGCAGCTTAGACCTAGCGGGAGGGGAGCAGTTCTTC
TRBV5-1	TRBJ2-3	.	TRBD1	CASSPRRQGTTDTQYF	TGCGCCAGCAGCCCGCGCCGACAGGGGACCACAGATACGCAGTATTTT
TRBV12-3/TRBV12-4	TRBJ2-7	.	.	CASSFRDNGQYF	TGTGCCAGCAGTTTCAGGGACAATGGGCAGTACTTC
TRBV5-1	TRBJ2-5	.	TRBD2	CASSLGLAGEETQYF	TGCGCCAGCAGCTTGGGACTAGCGGGCGAGGAGACCCAGTACTTC
TRBV25-1	TRBJ2-1	many	TRBD2	CASSGALAGQSYNEQFF	TGTGCCAGCAGTGGAGCTCTAGCGGGACAGTCCTACAATGAGCAGTTCTTC
TRBV2	TRBJ2-3	few	.	CASRASADTQYF	TGTGCCAGCAGAGCTAGCGCGGATACGCAGTATTTT
TRBV5-1	TRBJ2-5	once	TRBD2	CASSLEGGGLETQYF	TGCGCCAGCAGCTTGGAAGGCGGGGGTTTGGAGACCCAGTACTTC
TRBV5-1	TRBJ2-2	many	.	CASSLMSQTGELFF	TGCGCCAGCAGCTTGATGAGTCAAACCGGGGAGCTGTTTTTT
TRBV29-1	TRBJ2-1	.	TRBD1	CSVEGQGLVFENNEQFF	TGCAGCGTTGAAGGACAGGGTTTGGTATTCGAAAACAATGAGCAGTTCTTC
TRBV11-2	TRBJ2-1	.	TRBD2	CASSLGAGTSGRLNEQFF	TGTGCCAGCAGCTTAGGTGCCGGGACTAGCGGGAGGTTAAATGAGCAGTTCTTC
TRBV20-1	TRBJ1-6	.	.	CSARDRQGRRYNSPLHF	TGCAGTGCTAGAGATCGCCAGGGGCGTAGGTATAATTCACCCCTCCACTTT
TRBV7-2	TRBJ2-3	few	.	CASSLDSGLSTDTQYF	TGTGCCAGCAGCTTAGATAGCGGACTTAGCACAGATACGCAGTATTTT
TRBV10-3	TRBJ1-2	.	TRBD1	CAITGTGGGYTF	TGTGCCATCACTGGGACAGGGGGTGGCTACACCTTC
TRBV19	TRBJ2-7	.	.	CASSMRVGYEQYF	TGTGCCAGTAGTATGAGGGTGGGGTACGAGCAGTACTTC
TRBV4-3	TRBJ2-1	few	TRBD2	CASSQELASGRGNEQFF	TGCGCCAGCAGCCAAGAGCTCGCTAGCGGGAGAGGCAATGAGCAGTTCTTC